What follows are 6 T cell receptor beta chains derived from one specimen sequenced in a study of cytomegalovirus exposure and HLA in healthy donors. The protocol was immunoSEQ multiplex PCR, while the TCRdb copy is restricted to in-frame clones and leaves out a portion. Here the sample spans about 110,000 clones, about nine tenths being singletons. Sequenced material: PBMCs. The origin of the receptors is a woman aged 18-29 years in good health and CMV-seronegative.

This chain joins TRBV14 and TRBJ2-1; D remains unclear. Germline CDR1 and CDR2: SGHDN and FVKESK. The CDR3 has 18 residues. Trimming took off 0 bases at V and 0 bases at J, with 15 bases between the two ends. CDR3 bases: TGTGCCAGCAGCCAAGATGTGTTGGCCCTCAGCTCCTACAATGAGCAGTTCTTC. Protein sequence: CASSQDVLALSSYNEQFF.

This rearrangement joins TRBV28 to TRBJ1-2; tentatively, D is TRBD1 (5 bases). CDR1 and CDR2 (germline): MDHEN, SYDVKM. Trimming removed 7 bases at V and 6 bases at J, with 18 bases between. CDR3 length: 14 residues. CDR3 sequence: CASTLGRGRDGYTF. As DNA, the CDR3 is TGTGCCAGCACTTTGGGGAGGGGTCGGGATGGCTACACCTTC.

J is TRBJ2-7 and V is TRBV4-1, with 7 bases that match TRBD1. Trimming removed 0 bases from V and 2 bases from J; junction bases left unmatched: 7. Germline CDR1 and CDR2: MGHRA and YSYEKL. The CDR3 sequence is 16 residues long. CDR3 loop: CASSQDPNGQAYEQYF. The CDR3 DNA follows: TGCGCCAGCAGCCAAGATCCCAATGGACAGGCCTACGAGCAGTACTTC.

V is TRBV27 and J is TRBJ2-1; TRBD1 aligns across 8 bases. Germline CDR1 is MNHEY and CDR2 is SMNVEV (reference sequence). Trimming took 2 bases from V and 6 from J; bases not matched to a gene: 3. There are 14 residues in the CDR3. The CDR3 sequence is CASSLGDRFNEQFF. DNA for the CDR3: TGTGCCAGCAGTTTAGGGGACAGGTTCAATGAGCAGTTCTTC.

CDR3 DNA sequence: TGTGCCAGCAGTTTATTCGGGGTCTCCTCTGGAAACACCATATATTTT. It specifies CASSLFGVSSGNTIYF. The V and J genes are TRBV27 and TRBJ1-3; D is unclear. The CDR3 contains 16 residues. CDR1 and CDR2 (germline): MNHEY, SMNVEV (reference sequence). Trimming stripped 1 base from V and 0 bases from J, with 10 bases between.

V gene TRBV9 combines with J gene TRBJ1-1; D may be TRBD1 (5 bases). The CDR3 length is 14 residues. In germline, CDR1 is SGDLS, CDR2 YYNGEE. Trimming left V 2 bases short and J 0 bases short, with 8 bases between. In nucleotides, the CDR3 is TGTGCCAGCAGCGTTGCAGGGCTGAACACTGAAGCTTTCTTT. Protein product: CASSVAGLNTEAFF.